The clone carrying this TCR beta chain has more than one count but fewer than ten. From germline, CDR1 is SGHDT and CDR2 YYEEEE. Losses at the gene ends were 3 bases for V and 2 bases for J; bases not matched to a gene: 5. The CDR3 is 15 amino acids. Each CDR3 protein is one row after TCRdb ran MiXCR on the RT-PCR reads. Found here are hundreds of thousands of distinct CDR3 sequences, approximately 15% of them singletons; the top ten hold 3.6%. Sequencing was performed on memory CD4+ T cells from blood. The chain joins TRBV5-6 to TRBJ2-3; TRBD1 agrees at 8 bases. This receptor was identified in a female donor in good health, serving as a healthy control. CDR3 DNA sequence: TGTGCCAGCAGCTCGACAGGGGAGGTCACAGATACGCAGTATTTT. Amino acids: CASSSTGEVTDTQYF.